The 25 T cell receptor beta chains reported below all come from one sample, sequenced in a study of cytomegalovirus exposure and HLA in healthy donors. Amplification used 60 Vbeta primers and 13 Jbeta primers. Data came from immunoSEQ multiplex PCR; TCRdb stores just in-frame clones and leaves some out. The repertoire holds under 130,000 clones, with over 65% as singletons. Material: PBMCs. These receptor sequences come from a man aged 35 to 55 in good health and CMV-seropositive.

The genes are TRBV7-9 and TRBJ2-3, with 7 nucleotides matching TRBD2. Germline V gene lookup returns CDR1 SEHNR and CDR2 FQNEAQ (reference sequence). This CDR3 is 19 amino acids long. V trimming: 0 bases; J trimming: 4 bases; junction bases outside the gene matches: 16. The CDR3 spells CASSLAMNSGGPGADTQYF. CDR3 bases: TGTGCCAGCAGCTTAGCAATGAACTCGGGGGGTCCCGGCGCAGATACGCAGTATTTT.

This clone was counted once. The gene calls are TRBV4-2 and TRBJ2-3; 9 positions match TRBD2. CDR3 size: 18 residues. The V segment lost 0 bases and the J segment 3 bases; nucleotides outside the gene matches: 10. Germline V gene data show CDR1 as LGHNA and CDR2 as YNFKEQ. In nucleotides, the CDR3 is TGTGCCAGCAGCCAAGATCTCCCAGTGAGCGGGGGGACAGATACGCAGTATTTT. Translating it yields CASSQDLPVSGGTDTQYF.

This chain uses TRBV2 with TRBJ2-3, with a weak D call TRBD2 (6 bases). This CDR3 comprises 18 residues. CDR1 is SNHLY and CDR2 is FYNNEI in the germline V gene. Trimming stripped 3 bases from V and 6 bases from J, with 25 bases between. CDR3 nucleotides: TGTGCCAGCAGTGAGGGTTATGGACTAACGGGAAGTGGGGATACGCAGTATTTT. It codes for CASSEGYGLTGSGDTQYF.

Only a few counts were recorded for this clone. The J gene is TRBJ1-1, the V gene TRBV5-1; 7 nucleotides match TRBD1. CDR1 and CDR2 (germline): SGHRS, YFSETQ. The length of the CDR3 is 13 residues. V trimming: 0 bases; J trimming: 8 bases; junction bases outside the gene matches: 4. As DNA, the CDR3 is TGCGCCAGCAGCTTGGGGGACAGACAAGAAGCTTTCTTT. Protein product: CASSLGDRQEAFF. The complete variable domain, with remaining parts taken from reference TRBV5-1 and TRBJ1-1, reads KAGVTQTPRYLIKTRGQQVTLSCSPISGHRSVSWYQQTPGQGLQFLFEYFSETQRNKGNFPGRFSGRQFSNSRSEMNVSTLELGDSALYLCASSLGDRQEAFFGQGTRLTVV.

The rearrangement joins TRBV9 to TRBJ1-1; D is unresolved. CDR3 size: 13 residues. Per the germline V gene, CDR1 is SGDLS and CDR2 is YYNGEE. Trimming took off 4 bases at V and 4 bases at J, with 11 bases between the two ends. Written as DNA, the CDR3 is TGTGCCAGCAGCCAGACAATACTCACTGAAGCTTTCTTT. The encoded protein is CASSQTILTEAFF.

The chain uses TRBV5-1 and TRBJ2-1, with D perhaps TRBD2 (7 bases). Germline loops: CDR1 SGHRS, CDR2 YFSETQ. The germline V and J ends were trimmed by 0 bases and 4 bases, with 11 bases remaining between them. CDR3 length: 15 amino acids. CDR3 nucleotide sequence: TGCGCCAGCAGCTTGGAGGGGGGGGCATACAATGAGCAGTTCTTC. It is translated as CASSLEGGAYNEQFF.

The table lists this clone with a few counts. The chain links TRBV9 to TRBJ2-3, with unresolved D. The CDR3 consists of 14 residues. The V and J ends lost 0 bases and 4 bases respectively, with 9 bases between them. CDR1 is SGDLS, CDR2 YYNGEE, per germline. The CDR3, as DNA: TGTGCCAGCAGCGTAGGTAGTAACGCAGATACGCAGTATTTT. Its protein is CASSVGSNADTQYF.

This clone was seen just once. CDR3 in amino acids: CAISESGGKGTDTQYF. CDR3 nucleotide sequence: TGTGCCATCAGTGAGTCTGGCGGGAAGGGCACAGATACGCAGTATTTT. The chain links TRBV10-3 to TRBJ2-3, with a possible D match to TRBD2 (6 bases). Trimming cost V 0 bases and J 1 base, with 11 bases left between them. The V gene's germline CDR1 is ENHRY and CDR2 SYGVKD. This CDR3 is built from 16 residues.

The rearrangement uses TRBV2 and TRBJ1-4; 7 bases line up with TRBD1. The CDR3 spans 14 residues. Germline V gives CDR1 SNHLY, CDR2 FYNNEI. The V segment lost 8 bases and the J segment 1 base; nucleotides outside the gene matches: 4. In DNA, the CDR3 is TGTGCCAGCGGCCGACAGGGAACTAATGAAAAACTGTTTTTT. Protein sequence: CASGRQGTNEKLFF.

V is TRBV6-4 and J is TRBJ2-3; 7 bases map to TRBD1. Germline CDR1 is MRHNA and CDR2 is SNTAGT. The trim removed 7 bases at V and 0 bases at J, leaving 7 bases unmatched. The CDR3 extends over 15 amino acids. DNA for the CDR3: TGTGCCAGCATTCCGACAGGGCCTAGCACAGATACGCAGTATTTT. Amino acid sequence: CASIPTGPSTDTQYF.

CDR3 nucleotides: TGTGCCAGTAGTACCCTAGCGGGTGTGACCTACGAGCAGTACTTC. This encodes CASSTLAGVTYEQYF. The genes are TRBV19 and TRBJ2-7; 8 positions match TRBD2. The CDR3 totals 15 residues. The V gene's germline CDR1 is LNHDA and CDR2 SQIVND (reference sequence). Trimming cost V 4 bases and J 2 bases; bases outside gene matches: 7. Drawing the rest from reference TRBV19 and TRBJ2-7, the complete variable domain is DGGITQSPKYLFRKEGQNVTLSCEQNLNHDAMYWYRQDPGQGLRLIYYSQIVNDFQKGDIAEGYSVSREKKESFPLTVTSAQKNPTAFYLCASSTLAGVTYEQYFGPGTRLTVT.

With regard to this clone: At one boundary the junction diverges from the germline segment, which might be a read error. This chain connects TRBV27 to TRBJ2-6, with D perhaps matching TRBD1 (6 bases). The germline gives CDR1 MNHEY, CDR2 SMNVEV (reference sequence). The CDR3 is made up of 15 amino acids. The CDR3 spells CASSLLGAGANGLTF. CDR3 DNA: TGTGCCAGCAGTTTACTGGGGGCTGGGGCCAACGGCCTGACTTTC.

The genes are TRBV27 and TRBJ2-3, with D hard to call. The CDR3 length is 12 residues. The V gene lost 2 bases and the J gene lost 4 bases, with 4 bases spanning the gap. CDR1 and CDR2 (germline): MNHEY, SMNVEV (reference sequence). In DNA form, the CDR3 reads TGTGCCAGCAGTTTAATCGCAGATACGCAGTATTTT. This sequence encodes CASSLIADTQYF.

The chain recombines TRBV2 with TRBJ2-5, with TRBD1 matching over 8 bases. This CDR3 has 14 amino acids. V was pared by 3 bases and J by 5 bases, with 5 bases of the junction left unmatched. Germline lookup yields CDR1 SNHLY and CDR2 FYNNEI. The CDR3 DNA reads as TGTGCCAGCAGTGATGGCAGGGGGCGGGAGACCCAGTACTTC. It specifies CASSDGRGRETQYF.

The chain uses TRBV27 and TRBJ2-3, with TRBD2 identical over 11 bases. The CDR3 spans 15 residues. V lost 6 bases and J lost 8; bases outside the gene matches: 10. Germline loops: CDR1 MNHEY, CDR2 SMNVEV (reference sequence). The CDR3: CASRESSGRAGTQYF. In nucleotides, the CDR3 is TGTGCCAGCAGAGAGAGTAGCGGGAGGGCCGGTACGCAGTATTTT.

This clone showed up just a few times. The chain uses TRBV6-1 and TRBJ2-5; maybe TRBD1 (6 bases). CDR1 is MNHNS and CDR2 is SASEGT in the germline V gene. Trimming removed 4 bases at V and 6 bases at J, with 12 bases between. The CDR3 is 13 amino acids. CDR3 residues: CASSAQGLKTQYF. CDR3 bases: TGTGCCAGCAGTGCCCAGGGGTTAAAGACCCAGTACTTC.

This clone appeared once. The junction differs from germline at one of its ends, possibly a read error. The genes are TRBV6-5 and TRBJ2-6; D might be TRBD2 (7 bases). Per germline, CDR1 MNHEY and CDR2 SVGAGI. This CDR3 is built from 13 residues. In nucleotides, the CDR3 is TGTGCCAGCAGATTGGGGGGGGCCAACGGCCTGACTTTC. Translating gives CASRLGGANGLTF.

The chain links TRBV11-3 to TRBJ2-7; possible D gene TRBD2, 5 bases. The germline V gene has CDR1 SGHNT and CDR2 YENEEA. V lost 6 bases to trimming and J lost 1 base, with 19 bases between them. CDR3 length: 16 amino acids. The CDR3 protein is CASSRTGFRASYEQYF. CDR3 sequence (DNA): TGTGCCAGCAGTCGTACGGGGTTCCGCGCTTCCTACGAGCAGTACTTC.

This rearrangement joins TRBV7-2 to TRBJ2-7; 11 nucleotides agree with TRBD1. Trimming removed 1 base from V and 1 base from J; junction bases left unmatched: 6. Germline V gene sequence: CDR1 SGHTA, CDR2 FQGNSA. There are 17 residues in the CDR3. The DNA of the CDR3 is TGTGCCAGCAGCTTAGTCGGGGACAGGGGGATATCCTACGAGCAGTACTTC. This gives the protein CASSLVGDRGISYEQYF.

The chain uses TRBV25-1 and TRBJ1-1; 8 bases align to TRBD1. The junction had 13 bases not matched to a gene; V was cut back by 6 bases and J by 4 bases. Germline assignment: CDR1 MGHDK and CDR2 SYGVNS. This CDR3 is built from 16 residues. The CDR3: CASRAESTGGGTEAFF. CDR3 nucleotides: TGTGCCAGCAGGGCCGAGAGTACAGGGGGAGGCACTGAAGCTTTCTTT.

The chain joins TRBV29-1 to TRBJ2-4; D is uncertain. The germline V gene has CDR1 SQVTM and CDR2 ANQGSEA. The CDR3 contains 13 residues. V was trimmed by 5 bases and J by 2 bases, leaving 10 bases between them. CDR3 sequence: CSVQPRSKNIQYF. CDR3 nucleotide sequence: TGCAGCGTTCAGCCCAGGTCCAAAAACATTCAGTACTTC.

CDR3 in DNA: TGTGCCAGCAGCTTGGCTAGATTAGGGGGCCCACAAGAGACCCAGTACTTC. Translated, it gives CASSLARLGGPQETQYF. This chain connects TRBV5-6 to TRBJ2-5; 7 bases agree with TRBD1. Trimming at V came to 0 bases and at J to 2 bases, leaving 10 bases not matched to a gene. The CDR3 extends over 17 amino acids. The V gene's germline CDR1 is SGHDT and CDR2 YYEEEE.

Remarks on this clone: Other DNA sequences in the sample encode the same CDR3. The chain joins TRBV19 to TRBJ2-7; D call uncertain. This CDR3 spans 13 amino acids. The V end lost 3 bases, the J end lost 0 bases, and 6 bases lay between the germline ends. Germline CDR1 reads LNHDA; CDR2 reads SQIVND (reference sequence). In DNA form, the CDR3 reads TGTGCCAGTAGTATTAGTAGCTCCTACGAGCAGTACTTC. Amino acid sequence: CASSISSSYEQYF.

The DNA of the CDR3 is TGTGCCAGCAGCTTAGGCTGGGACTCCTCCTACGAGCAGTACTTC. This translates into CASSLGWDSSYEQYF. V is TRBV7-2 and J is TRBJ2-7; a weak D match, TRBD2 (6 bases). The CDR3 loop spans 15 amino acids. The V gene's germline CDR1 is SGHTA and CDR2 FQGNSA. V was trimmed by 1 base and J by 0 bases, leaving 10 bases between them.

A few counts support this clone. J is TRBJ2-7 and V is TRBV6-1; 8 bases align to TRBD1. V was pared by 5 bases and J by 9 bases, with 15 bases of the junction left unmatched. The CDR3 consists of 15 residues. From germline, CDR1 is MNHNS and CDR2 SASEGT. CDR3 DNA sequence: TGTGCCAGCAGTTCGATGGGGGCAGGGGGCCCCGGGCAGTACTTC. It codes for CASSSMGAGGPGQYF.